The rows below give T cell receptor beta chains drawn from one sample of a study of cytomegalovirus exposure and HLA in healthy donors. Libraries were prepared by immunoSEQ multiplex PCR; TCRdb keeps only in-frame clonotypes and omits some of them. The sample holds approximately 79,000 clones, more than 60% seen once. What was sequenced was PBMCs. These receptors originate from a male donor in good health and CMV-seropositive. Each CDR3 is given with its conserved first and last residue. A D gene is named only where the DNA matches it firmly. Only part of the rows carry a size: once, few, many, or a class if the clone is expanded.

d_call	v_call	clone_size	j_call	cdr3_aa	cdr3_nt
TRBD1	TRBV5-4	-	TRBJ2-3	CASSAGTGITDTQYF	TGTGCCAGCAGCGCCGGGACAGGGATCACAGATACGCAGTATTTT
-	TRBV7-3	-	TRBJ2-3	CASSSPGGTDTQYF	TGTGCCAGCAGCTCCCCGGGGGGCACAGATACGCAGTATTTT
TRBD1	TRBV6-6	-	TRBJ1-5	CASRQGAIYSNQPQHF	TGTGCCAGCAGGCAGGGGGCTATTTATAGCAATCAGCCCCAGCATTTT
-	TRBV7-2	-	TRBJ1-1	CASSLSPPGVVTEAFF	TGTGCCAGCAGCTTATCCCCCCCAGGGGTGGTCACTGAAGCTTTCTTT
-	TRBV6-5	-	TRBJ1-2	CASSYMGRTLYGYTF	TGTGCCAGCAGTTACATGGGGAGAACCCTCTATGGCTACACCTTC
-	TRBV18	-	TRBJ2-2	CASSPGVHTGELFF	TGTGCCAGCTCACCCGGGGTCCACACCGGGGAGCTGTTTTTT
TRBD1	TRBV19	-	TRBJ1-2	CASNGYGDRANYGYTF	TGTGCCAGTAATGGATACGGGGACAGAGCTAACTATGGCTACACCTTC
TRBD1	TRBV4-1	-	TRBJ2-3	CASSLGQGDTQYF	TGCGCCAGCAGCCTCGGACAGGGCGATACGCAGTATTTT
TRBD1	TRBV15	-	TRBJ1-5	CATSRDKGGGQPQHF	TGTGCCACCAGCAGAGATAAAGGAGGGGGCCAGCCCCAGCATTTT
-	TRBV12-5	few	TRBJ2-1	CASGLPSYNEQFF	TGTGCTAGTGGTTTGCCATCCTACAATGAGCAGTTCTTC
TRBD2	TRBV5-1	once	TRBJ2-1	CASSAGRGGYNEQFF	TGCGCCAGCAGCGCAGGGCGGGGGGGCTACAATGAGCAGTTCTTC
-	TRBV5-5	-	TRBJ2-7	CASSSDRISYEQYF	TGTGCCAGCAGCTCGGACAGAATCTCCTACGAGCAGTACTTC
-	TRBV19	-	TRBJ2-3	CASSIYGADTQYF	TGTGCCAGTAGTATTTACGGAGCAGATACGCAGTATTTT
-	TRBV28	-	TRBJ1-3	CASSFRSSGNTIYF	TGTGCCAGCAGTTTTCGCAGCTCTGGAAACACCATATATTTT
-	TRBV7-9	-	TRBJ1-4	CASSASVSSTNEKLFF	TGTGCCAGCAGCGCCAGCGTTTCCTCAACTAATGAAAAACTGTTTTTT
-	TRBV5-1	-	TRBJ1-1	CASSLVEGYTEAFF	TGCGCCAGCAGCTTGGTGGAGGGCTACACTGAAGCTTTCTTT
-	TRBV2	once	TRBJ2-1	CASSQTSGARGGEQFF	TGTGCCAGCAGCCAGACCTCCGGGGCTAGGGGAGGTGAGCAGTTCTTC
TRBD1	TRBV4-1	-	TRBJ2-7	CASSPYRGSYEQYF	TGCGCCAGCAGCCCTTACAGGGGATCCTACGAGCAGTACTTC
-	TRBV7-9	-	TRBJ1-5	CASSLVLQGGIGQPQHF	TGTGCCAGCAGCTTAGTTCTTCAGGGCGGAATCGGACAGCCCCAGCATTTT
-	TRBV23-1	-	TRBJ2-5	CASSQPPETQYF	TGCGCCAGCAGTCAACCTCCGGAGACCCAGTACTTC
-	TRBV7-2	-	TRBJ2-4	CASSLVDRNIQYF	TGTGCCAGCAGCTTAGTAGATCGAAACATTCAGTACTTC
-	TRBV28	-	TRBJ1-1	CATGQYSRTEAFF	TGTGCCACAGGACAGTACTCGAGAACTGAAGCTTTCTTT
-	TRBV10-3	-	TRBJ1-2	CATRAGDGPNYGYTF	TGTGCCACGCGCGCGGGGGATGGGCCAAACTATGGCTACACCTTC
-	TRBV5-1	-	TRBJ2-1	CASFGGVVNEQFF	TGCGCCAGCTTTGGAGGGGTGGTCAATGAGCAGTTCTTC
TRBD1	TRBV30	-	TRBJ1-5	CAWSLPGQGIGQPQHF	TGTGCCTGGAGTTTACCGGGACAGGGAATAGGTCAGCCCCAGCATTTT
TRBD1	TRBV6-5	-	TRBJ1-2	CASSLNREGAPGYTF	TGTGCCAGCAGTCTTAATCGGGAGGGGGCGCCTGGCTACACCTTC
-	TRBV9	-	TRBJ2-1	CASSPRLGEVYEQFF	TGTGCCAGCAGCCCCCGACTAGGGGAAGTCTATGAGCAGTTCTTC
-	TRBV28	few	TRBJ2-1	CASSSSPRGQFF	TGTGCCAGCAGTTCAAGCCCTCGGGGGCAGTTCTTC
-	TRBV9	-	TRBJ1-3	CASSVAGDLADYSGNTIYF	TGTGCCAGCAGCGTAGCCGGGGATTTGGCCGATTACTCTGGAAACACCATATATTTT
TRBD2	TRBV7-6	once	TRBJ2-1	CASSPLAGEKYNEQFF	TGTGCCAGCAGCCCGCTAGCGGGGGAGAAATACAATGAGCAGTTCTTC
TRBD2	TRBV6-5	-	TRBJ2-1	CASSYRSGSVDEQFF	TGTGCCAGCAGTTACCGGAGCGGGAGCGTTGATGAGCAGTTCTTC
-	TRBV5-8	-	TRBJ1-4	CASSSGEAPGEKLFF	TGTGCCAGCAGCTCAGGGGAAGCCCCAGGGGAAAAACTGTTTTTT
-	TRBV7-9	-	TRBJ2-7	CASSLGALYEQYF	TGTGCCAGCAGCTTGGGAGCCTTATACGAGCAGTACTTC
-	TRBV6-1	-	TRBJ2-5	CASDPTRQQETQYF	TGTGCCAGTGACCCCACCCGACAGCAAGAGACCCAGTACTTC
-	TRBV4-3	-	TRBJ1-2	CASRLYESAYGYGYTF	TGCGCCAGCAGACTTTACGAATCCGCGTATGGTTATGGCTACACCTTC
-	TRBV27	-	TRBJ2-7	CASSITSGEQYF	TGTGCCAGCAGTATCACTAGTGGCGAGCAGTACTTC
TRBD1	TRBV4-2	-	TRBJ2-7	CASSQASGQGTYEQYF	TGTGCCAGCAGCCAAGCCTCGGGACAGGGGACCTACGAGCAGTACTTC
-	TRBV6-1	few	TRBJ1-5	CASSRDTQPQHF	TGTGCCAGCAGTAGGGACACCCAGCCCCAGCATTTT
TRBD1	TRBV7-3	-	TRBJ2-7	CASSWDRGPYEQYF	TGTGCCAGCAGCTGGGACAGGGGGCCCTACGAGCAGTACTTC
TRBD1	TRBV7-8	-	TRBJ1-3	CASSHRGSGNTIYF	TGTGCCAGCAGCCACAGGGGCTCTGGAAACACCATATATTTT
TRBD2	TRBV4-2	-	TRBJ2-7	CASSPSSGDTTYEQYF	TGTGCCAGCAGCCCAAGTAGCGGGGATACTACCTACGAGCAGTACTTC
TRBD1	TRBV6-1	many	TRBJ2-7	CASSDDHGTGGREQYF	TGTGCCAGCAGTGATGATCACGGGACAGGGGGCAGGGAGCAGTACTTC
TRBD2	TRBV4-3	few	TRBJ2-3	CASSQDRASGEPDTQYF	TGCGCCAGCAGCCAAGATCGAGCTAGCGGGGAACCAGATACGCAGTATTTT
-	TRBV10-2	few	TRBJ1-1	CAGSTRTNTEAFF	TGCGCCGGGAGTACTAGGACGAACACTGAAGCTTTCTTT
-	TRBV5-1	-	TRBJ2-5	CASSIGQPGGETQYF	TGCGCCAGCAGCATCGGACAGCCGGGGGGCGAGACCCAGTACTTC
TRBD2	TRBV10-3	once	TRBJ2-5	CAIRAGAGETQYF	TGTGCCATCCGAGCGGGAGCAGGTGAGACCCAGTACTTC
TRBD1	TRBV6-4	-	TRBJ2-5	CASSRDRGETQYF	TGTGCCAGCAGCCGGGACAGGGGAGAGACCCAGTACTTC
-	TRBV19	-	TRBJ1-1	CASSTTGTTEAFF	TGTGCCAGTAGTACGACAGGCACCACTGAAGCTTTCTTT
-	TRBV7-8	few	TRBJ1-2	CASSSRRVRAANYGYTF	TGTGCCAGCAGCTCACGAAGAGTCCGCGCCGCTAACTATGGCTACACCTTC
-	TRBV27	few	TRBJ2-2	CASSLPGGELFF	TGTGCCAGCAGTTTACCAGGCGGGGAGCTGTTTTTT
-	TRBV5-1	once	TRBJ2-3	CASSLEGSGGDTQYF	TGCGCCAGCAGCTTGGAGGGTAGCGGTGGGGATACGCAGTATTTT
-	TRBV9	-	TRBJ2-3	CASSVAGGSTDTQYF	TGTGCCAGCAGCGTAGCTGGGGGCTCGACAGATACGCAGTATTTT
TRBD1	TRBV28	-	TRBJ1-2	CASSSTGGGYGYTF	TGTGCCAGCAGTTCCACAGGGGGTGGCTATGGCTACACCTTC
TRBD1	TRBV7-2	once	TRBJ1-1	CASSSGGNPEAFF	TGTGCCAGCAGCTCAGGGGGGAACCCTGAAGCTTTCTTT
-	TRBV5-1	-	TRBJ2-2	CASSSQGTGELFF	TGCGCCAGCAGCTCACAGGGTACCGGGGAGCTGTTTTTT
TRBD1	TRBV2	-	TRBJ1-5	CASIGQGSNQPQHF	TGTGCCAGCATAGGACAGGGTAGCAATCAGCCCCAGCATTTT
TRBD1	TRBV7-9	-	TRBJ1-2	CASSRGTGYGYTF	TGTGCCAGCAGCCGAGGGACAGGGTATGGCTACACCTTC